The clone carrying this T cell receptor (beta chain) was seen just once. This specimen belongs to a study of blood T cell repertoires in COVID-19. This CDR3 has 14 residues. In germline, CDR1 is SGHRS, CDR2 YFSETQ. Trimming cost V 4 bases and J 2 bases; bases outside gene matches: 5. Repertoires were generated with immunoSEQ multiplex PCR, while TCRdb's copy carries only in-frame clones and drops some. The table includes under 250,000 clones, about nine tenths detected once. Sequenced material: peripheral blood. The source of this sequence is a man between 60 and 75 years old who had recovered from COVID-19. The chain is built from TRBV5-1 and TRBJ2-7; 8 nucleotides match TRBD1. The CDR3 nucleotides are TGCGCCAGCAGCCCCGACAGGGGAACCTACGAGCAGTACTTC. Its translation: CASSPDRGTYEQYF.